The present TCR beta chain was sequenced within a study of cytomegalovirus exposure and HLA in healthy donors. Study findings and constraints: Sequencing had likely introduced a cluster of highly shared sequence variants as an artifact. The only immune exposure information that was available was CMV serostatus. Cytomegalovirus-associated status was assigned to some 160 TCR beta chains.

Researchers ran the PCR with 60 Vbeta and 13 Jbeta primers. Using immunoSEQ multiplex PCR, the repertoire was profiled, and TCRdb retains in-frame clones only, with some absent. The repertoire table contains 95,000 to 150,000 clones. As for this clone: Its antigen is unidentified.

This CDR3 has 14 amino acids. Germline CDR1 SGHDT, CDR2 YYEEEE. Sequencing was performed on PBMCs. The V and J genes are TRBV5-6 and TRBJ2-5; D call uncertain. The J call may be wrong; the DNA end is better matched by TRBJ2-7. This receptor was obtained from a man between 25 and 39 years old in good health and CMV-seronegative. The CDR3 DNA reads TGTGCCAGCAGCTTGGACCGCTCCCTCTACGAGCAGTACTTC. Translated, it gives CASSLDRSLYEQYF.